This T cell receptor beta chain derives from a study of control samples from healthy donors and cancer patients. The data were produced by immunoSEQ multiplex PCR, yet TCRdb's version contains in-frame clones alone and is incomplete. The profile shows roughly 86,000 clones, about nine tenths of them singletons. Between the trimmed V and J ends, which lost 6 bases and 5 bases, there was a span of 11 bases. CDR1 is LGHNT and CDR2 is FRNRAP in the germline V gene. The CDR3 loop spans 13 amino acids. The chain employs TRBV12-5 and TRBJ2-1; D is perhaps TRBD2 (5 bases). The source of this sequence is a man under 40 in good health. Sequenced: blood. CDR3 in DNA: TGTGCTAGTGGCTCAGGACTTAACAATGAGCAGTTCTTC. It specifies CASGSGLNNEQFF.